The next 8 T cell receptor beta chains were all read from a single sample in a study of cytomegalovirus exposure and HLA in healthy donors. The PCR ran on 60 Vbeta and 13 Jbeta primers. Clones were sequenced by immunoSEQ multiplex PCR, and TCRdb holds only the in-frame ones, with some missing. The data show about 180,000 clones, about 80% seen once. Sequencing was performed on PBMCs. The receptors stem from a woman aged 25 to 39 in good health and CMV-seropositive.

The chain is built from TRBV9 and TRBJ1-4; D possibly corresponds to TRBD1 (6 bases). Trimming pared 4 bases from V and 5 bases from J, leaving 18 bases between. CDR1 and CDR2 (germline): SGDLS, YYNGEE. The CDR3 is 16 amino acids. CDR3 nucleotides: TGTGCCAGCAGCCCTACTCCGGGTCAGGGGAATGAAAAACTGTTTTTT. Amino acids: CASSPTPGQGNEKLFF.

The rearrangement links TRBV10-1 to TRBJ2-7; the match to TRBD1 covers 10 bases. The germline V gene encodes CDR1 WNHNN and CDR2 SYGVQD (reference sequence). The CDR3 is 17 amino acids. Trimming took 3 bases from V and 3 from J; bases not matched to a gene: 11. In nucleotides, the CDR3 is TGCGCCAGCAGTGATCTTCTCCCGGGACAGGGGTACTACGAGCAGTACTTC. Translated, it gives CASSDLLPGQGYYEQYF.

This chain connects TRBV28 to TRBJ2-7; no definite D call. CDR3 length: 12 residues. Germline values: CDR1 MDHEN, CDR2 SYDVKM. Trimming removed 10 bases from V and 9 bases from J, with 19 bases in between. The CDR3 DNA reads TGTGCCACCCAACGCCCGGTACTTGTGCAGTACTTC. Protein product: CATQRPVLVQYF.

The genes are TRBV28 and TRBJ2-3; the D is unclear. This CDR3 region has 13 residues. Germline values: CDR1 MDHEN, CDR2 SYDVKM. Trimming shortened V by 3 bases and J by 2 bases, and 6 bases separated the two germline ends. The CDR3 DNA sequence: TGTGCCAGCAGTTTCCCCCTCACAGATACGCAGTATTTT. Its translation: CASSFPLTDTQYF.

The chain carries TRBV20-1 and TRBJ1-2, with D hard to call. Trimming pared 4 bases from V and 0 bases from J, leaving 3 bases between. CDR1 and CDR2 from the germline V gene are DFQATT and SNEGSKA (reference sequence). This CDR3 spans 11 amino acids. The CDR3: CSATANYGYTF. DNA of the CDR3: TGCAGTGCTACCGCTAACTATGGCTACACCTTC.

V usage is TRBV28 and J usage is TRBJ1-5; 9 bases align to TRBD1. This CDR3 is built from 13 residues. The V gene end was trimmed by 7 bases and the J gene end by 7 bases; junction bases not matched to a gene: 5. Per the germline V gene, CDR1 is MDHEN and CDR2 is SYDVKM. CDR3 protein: CASTRDRDQPQHF. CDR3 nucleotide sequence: TGTGCCAGCACCCGGGACAGGGACCAGCCCCAGCATTTT.

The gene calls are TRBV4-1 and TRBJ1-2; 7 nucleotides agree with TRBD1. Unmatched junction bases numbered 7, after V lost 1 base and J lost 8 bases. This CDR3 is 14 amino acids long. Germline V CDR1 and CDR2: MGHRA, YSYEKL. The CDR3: CASSQGDSTPGYTF. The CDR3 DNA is TGCGCCAGCAGCCAAGGGGACAGCACCCCCGGCTACACCTTC.

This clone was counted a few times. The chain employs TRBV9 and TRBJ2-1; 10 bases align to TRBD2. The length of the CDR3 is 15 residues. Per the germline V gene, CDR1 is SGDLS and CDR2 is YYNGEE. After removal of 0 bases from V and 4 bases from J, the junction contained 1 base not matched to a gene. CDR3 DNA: TGTGCCAGCAGCGTAGGGACTAGCGGTTACAATGAGCAGTTCTTC. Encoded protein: CASSVGTSGYNEQFF.